This TCR beta chain was recorded in a study of blood T cell repertoires in COVID-19. Assay: immunoSEQ multiplex PCR; the TCRdb copy retains only in-frame clones and omits some. Of 390,000 or so clones in the sample, around four fifths were seen once. The germline V gene has CDR1 SNHLY and CDR2 FYNNEI. The CDR3 loop spans 14 amino acids. V trimming: 6 bases; J trimming: 4 bases; junction bases outside the gene matches: 6. The chain recombines TRBV2 with TRBJ1-2; TRBD1 agrees at 9 bases. The source material was PBMCs or T cells enriched from blood (not recorded which). The sequence came from a woman aged 45-60 years who had recovered from COVID-19. CDR3 in amino acids: CASRFETGGYGYTF. The CDR3 DNA is TGTGCCAGCAGGTTCGAGACAGGGGGCTATGGCTACACCTTC.